These 19 T cell receptor beta chains share one sample of origin, sequenced in a study of identifying expanded T cells in peripheral blood. Assay: immunoSEQ multiplex PCR; the TCRdb copy retains only in-frame clones and omits some. The data show about 82,000 clones, about 87% seen once. The sequenced material came from blood. These receptors were obtained from a person aged 18 to 70 in good health.

The rearrangement links TRBV5-6 to TRBJ2-6; D remains unclear. Germline V CDR1 and CDR2: SGHDT, YYEEEE. V dropped 1 base and J dropped 12 bases, with 5 bases sitting between them. CDR3 length: 11 residues. The CDR3 DNA sequence: TGTGCCAGCAGCTTGTACAGCGTCCTGACTTTC. This gives the protein CASSLYSVLTF.

This clone was detected once. The gene calls are TRBV5-1 and TRBJ2-7, with a possible D match to TRBD1 (5 bases). Trimming cost V 3 bases and J 2 bases, with 21 bases left between them. The germline CDR1 and CDR2 sequences are SGHRS and YFSETQ. The CDR3 has 17 residues. CDR3 nucleotide sequence: TGCGCCAGCAGCTCGCCCCCCACAGGTCCTAACGCCTACGAGCAGTACTTC. Its protein is CASSSPPTGPNAYEQYF. Combining the CDR3 with reference TRBV5-1 and TRBJ2-7 gives the whole variable domain KAGVTQTPRYLIKTRGQQVTLSCSPISGHRSVSWYQQTPGQGLQFLFEYFSETQRNKGNFPGRFSGRQFSNSRSEMNVSTLELGDSALYLCASSSPPTGPNAYEQYFGPGTRLTVT.

This chain links TRBV19 with TRBJ2-5; 8 bases line up with TRBD1. From germline, CDR1 is LNHDA and CDR2 SQIVND (reference sequence). The trim removed 3 bases at V and 2 bases at J, leaving 5 bases unmatched. The CDR3 length is 15 residues. Here the CDR3 DNA reads TGTGCCAGTAGTATGAGACAGGGGCTTCAAGAGACCCAGTACTTC. Translating it yields CASSMRQGLQETQYF.

The chain combines TRBV6-1 with TRBJ1-6, with D possibly TRBD1 on 6 matching bases. Trimming shortened V by 6 bases and J by 6 bases, and 12 bases separated the two germline ends. The length of the CDR3 is 14 residues. Per the germline V gene, CDR1 is MNHNS and CDR2 is SASEGT. The CDR3 coding sequence is TGTGCCAGCAGCGGGGGCGTTATTAATTCACCCCTCCACTTT. It is translated as CASSGGVINSPLHF.

The chain couples TRBV13 to TRBJ1-4; the D is unclear. The CDR3 has 14 residues. V was shortened by 0 bases and J by 4 bases, with 6 bases between the two germline ends. The germline V gene encodes CDR1 PRHDT and CDR2 FYEKMQ (reference sequence). CDR3 nucleotide sequence: TGTGCCAGCAGCTTAGGACTGAGTAATGAAAAACTGTTTTTT. It is translated as CASSLGLSNEKLFF.

The chain has TRBV19 and TRBJ1-5; 9 bases fit TRBD1. This CDR3 has 15 residues. CDR1 LNHDA and CDR2 SQIVND come from the germline V gene (reference sequence). V dropped 10 bases and J dropped 1; count of bases not matched to a gene: 8. The CDR3 nucleotides are TGTGCCACCAGGGACAGGGCGAGGAGCAATCAGCCCCAGCATTTT. Amino acids: CATRDRARSNQPQHF.

The rearrangement links TRBV6-1 to TRBJ1-5, with D maybe TRBD1 (6 bases). The V gene lost 6 bases and the J gene lost 5 bases, with 14 bases spanning the gap. Germline CDR1 is MNHNS and CDR2 is SASEGT. The length of the CDR3 is 14 residues. The CDR3 loop is CASSWLNRDQPQHF. DNA for the CDR3: TGTGCCAGCAGCTGGCTAAACAGGGATCAGCCCCAGCATTTT.

The chain combines TRBV10-3 with TRBJ1-5, with D maybe TRBD1 (6 bases). The length of the CDR3 is 14 residues. CDR1 ENHRY and CDR2 SYGVKD come from the germline V gene. The V gene lost 6 bases and the J gene lost 6 bases, with 15 bases spanning the gap. The CDR3 loop reads CAISQGNGIQPQHF. Written as DNA, the CDR3 is TGTGCCATCAGCCAGGGGAATGGTATTCAGCCCCAGCATTTT.

The chain recombines TRBV2 with TRBJ1-1, with D unresolved. The CDR3 covers 12 residues. Trimming removed 4 bases from V and 0 bases from J, with 3 bases in between. Germline V lookup: CDR1 SNHLY, CDR2 FYNNEI. CDR3 amino acids: CASSALNTEAFF. The CDR3 DNA sequence: TGTGCCAGCAGTGCGCTGAACACTGAAGCTTTCTTT. Supplemented by reference TRBV2 and TRBJ1-1, the full variable domain reads EPEVTQTPSHQVTQMGQEVILRCVPISNHLYFYWYRQILGQKVEFLVSFYNNEISEKSEIFDDQFSVERPDGSNFTLKIRSTKLEDSAMYFCASSALNTEAFFGQGTRLTVV.

The chain links TRBV4-2 to TRBJ2-7; D is perhaps TRBD1 (6 bases). CDR3 length: 15 residues. Deletions cut 1 base from V and 4 bases from J, with 14 bases between. Germline V CDR1 and CDR2: LGHNA, YNFKEQ. Here the CDR3 reads CASSQAPQGRYEQYF. The CDR3 coding sequence is TGTGCCAGCAGCCAAGCCCCCCAGGGGCGATACGAGCAGTACTTC.

The gene calls are TRBV5-5 and TRBJ1-5; D not certain. CDR1 and CDR2 from the germline V gene are SGHKS and YYEKEE (reference sequence). This CDR3 is 14 amino acids long. V lost 3 bases and J lost 2, with 9 bases in between. Here the CDR3 DNA reads TGTGCCAGCAGCTCGCGTTCGGGCAATCAGCCCCAGCATTTT. This codes for CASSSRSGNQPQHF. The full variable domain, completed using reference TRBV5-5 and TRBJ1-5, is DAGVTQSPTHLIKTRGQQVTLRCSPISGHKSVSWYQQVLGQGPQFIFQYYEKEERGRGNFPDRFSARQFPNYSSELNVNALLLGDSALYLCASSSRSGNQPQHFGDGTRLSIL.

The chain uses TRBV11-2 and TRBJ1-1, with TRBD1 as a possible D gene (5 bases). In germline, CDR1 is SGHAT, CDR2 FQNNGV. Trimming took 3 bases from V and 6 from J, leaving 14 bases between them. The CDR3 extends over 14 amino acids. The CDR3 reads CASSFKGGVAEAFF. The DNA of the CDR3 is TGTGCCAGCAGCTTCAAGGGAGGGGTCGCTGAAGCTTTCTTT.

The chain recombines TRBV19 with TRBJ1-1; TRBD1 matches at 7 bases. The CDR3 has 16 amino acids. V gave up 3 bases and J gave up 2 bases; unmatched junction bases: 9. The germline gives CDR1 LNHDA, CDR2 SQIVND (reference sequence). For the CDR3, the DNA is TGTGCCAGTAGTATGCTGACAGGGAGAGGAAACACTGAAGCTTTCTTT. It translates to CASSMLTGRGNTEAFF. Looking up the rest from reference TRBV19 and TRBJ1-1 gives the full variable domain: DGGITQSPKYLFRKEGQNVTLSCEQNLNHDAMYWYRQDPGQGLRLIYYSQIVNDFQKGDIAEGYSVSREKKESFPLTVTSAQKNPTAFYLCASSMLTGRGNTEAFFGQGTRLTVV.

V is TRBV25-1 and J is TRBJ2-3; 7 bases match TRBD1. The CDR3 covers 15 residues. V shed 3 bases and J 6 bases; nucleotides not matched to a gene: 9. Per germline, CDR1 MGHDK and CDR2 SYGVNS. CDR3 sequence (DNA): TGTGCCAGCAGTGATTTTGGGACAGTCACTGATACGCAGTATTTT. As protein: CASSDFGTVTDTQYF.

This sequence joins TRBV5-1 and TRBJ2-7; no reliable D call. Germline values: CDR1 SGHRS, CDR2 YFSETQ. The CDR3 covers 11 residues. V was pared by 2 bases and J by 3 bases, with 3 bases between. The CDR3 DNA reads as TGCGCCAGCAGCTTCCGCTACGAGCAGTACTTC. It translates to CASSFRYEQYF. Filled out from reference TRBV5-1 and TRBJ2-7, the complete variable domain reads KAGVTQTPRYLIKTRGQQVTLSCSPISGHRSVSWYQQTPGQGLQFLFEYFSETQRNKGNFPGRFSGRQFSNSRSEMNVSTLELGDSALYLCASSFRYEQYFGPGTRLTVT.

This clone was seen a single time. The chain joins TRBV5-6 to TRBJ2-5; 9 bases are a match to TRBD1. V lost 5 bases, J lost 4 bases, and 6 bases stayed unmatched. This CDR3 region has 14 residues. Germline loops: CDR1 SGHDT, CDR2 YYEEEE. The CDR3 sequence is CASRSTGGTETQYF. CDR3 coding DNA: TGTGCCAGCAGAAGTACAGGGGGCACAGAGACCCAGTACTTC.

This clone has just a few counts. This sequence joins TRBV6-5 and TRBJ2-3; possible D gene TRBD2, 5 bases. The CDR3 loop spans 14 amino acids. Germline assignment: CDR1 MNHEY and CDR2 SVGAGI. Trimming removed 0 bases at V and 1 base at J, with 5 bases between. The CDR3 DNA reads as TGTGCCAGCAGTTACTCGAGGGGCACAGATACGCAGTATTTT. It codes for CASSYSRGTDTQYF.

The chain joins TRBV18 to TRBJ2-1, with D unclear. Trimming shortened V by 1 base and J by 4 bases, and 11 bases separated the two germline ends. Germline V gene data show CDR1 as KGHSH and CDR2 as LQKENI. This CDR3 region has 15 residues. The CDR3: CASSPLDGNYNEQFF. The CDR3 bases are TGTGCCAGCTCACCACTAGACGGAAATTACAATGAGCAGTTCTTC.

The chain combines TRBV5-1 with TRBJ2-2; 8 nucleotides line up with TRBD2. Germline V lookup: CDR1 SGHRS, CDR2 YFSETQ. The CDR3 spans 16 residues. V dropped 2 bases and J dropped 6; count of bases not matched to a gene: 9. The CDR3 DNA reads TGCGCCAGCAGCTTACGAGCGGGGGACCTCGCCGGGGAGCTGTTTTTT. It specifies CASSLRAGDLAGELFF.